One sample yielded the 30 T cell receptor beta chains listed below, sequenced in a study of cytomegalovirus exposure and HLA in healthy donors. PCR was performed using 60 Vbeta and 13 Jbeta primers. The method was immunoSEQ multiplex PCR; TCRdb's version includes in-frame clones alone and lacks a portion of them. The sample carries about 110,000 clones, 70% to 85% recorded once. The specimen sequenced was PBMCs. Every receptor here comes from a woman aged 35 to 49 in good health and CMV-seronegative.

The J gene is TRBJ2-7, the V gene TRBV19, with D maybe TRBD1 (5 bases). Trimming removed 2 bases from V and 0 bases from J, with 8 bases in between. CDR1 is LNHDA, CDR2 SQIVND, per germline (reference sequence). The CDR3 spans 14 residues. The CDR3 nucleotides read TGTGCCAGTAGTATAAGGGGCAGCTCCTACGAGCAGTACTTC. Encoded protein: CASSIRGSSYEQYF.

The chain links TRBV5-1 to TRBJ2-1, with TRBD1 matching 7 bases. V gave up 4 bases and J gave up 10 bases; unmatched junction bases: 2. The CDR3 spans 11 residues. Per the germline V gene, CDR1 is SGHRS and CDR2 is YFSETQ. CDR3 bases: TGCGCCAGCAGCCTAGGGGGCGAGCAGTTCTTC. It specifies CASSLGGEQFF.

This clone was seen a single time. The same CDR3 arises from other DNA sequences in this sample as well. The chain carries TRBV29-1 and TRBJ2-5, with TRBD2 matching 7 bases. The CDR3 sequence is 13 residues long. V lost 4 bases and J lost 4; bases outside the gene matches: 6. Germline V lookup: CDR1 SQVTM, CDR2 ANQGSEA. The CDR3 spells CSVGEGGGETQYF. The CDR3 nucleotides are TGCAGCGTTGGGGAGGGTGGGGGAGAGACCCAGTACTTC.

This chain uses TRBV14 with TRBJ1-1; 7 nucleotides match TRBD1. The trim removed 0 bases at V and 2 bases at J, leaving 3 bases unmatched. The CDR3 totals 15 residues. From germline, CDR1 is SGHDN and CDR2 FVKESK. CDR3 nucleotide sequence: TGTGCCAGCAGCCAAGATAGGGGGCGCAACACTGAAGCTTTCTTT. Its translation: CASSQDRGRNTEAFF.

V usage is TRBV10-1 and J usage is TRBJ2-1, with 7 bases identical to TRBD2. Trimming cost V 0 bases and J 4 bases; bases outside gene matches: 9. Looked up from germline, CDR1 is WNHNN and CDR2 is SYGVQD (reference sequence). The CDR3 spans 17 residues. DNA for the CDR3: TGCGCCAGCAGTGAGTCGATAATCGGGAGGCGTTACAATGAGCAGTTCTTC. Translating gives CASSESIIGRRYNEQFF.

The chain combines TRBV19 with TRBJ1-2, with no clear D. This CDR3 is 15 amino acids long. V was cut by 5 bases and J by 8 bases, with 21 bases left in between. The V gene's germline CDR1 is LNHDA and CDR2 SQIVND (reference sequence). The CDR3 bases are TGTGCCAGTAGTCCCCCGGACTGGGATTTTCGCGGCTACACCTTC. It encodes CASSPPDWDFRGYTF.

The V gene is TRBV11-2, the J gene TRBJ2-7; D is undetermined. The length of the CDR3 is 12 residues. V was clipped by 1 base and J by 6 bases, with 7 bases between them. Germline CDR1 is SGHAT and CDR2 is FQNNGV. The CDR3 DNA is TGTGCCAGCAGCTTAGGCACAAGCGAGCAGTACTTC. Amino acid sequence: CASSLGTSEQYF.

This sequence joins TRBV30 and TRBJ2-3; TRBD2 matches 9 bases. Germline CDR1 reads GTSNPN; CDR2 reads SVGIG (reference sequence). V lost 1 base to trimming and J lost 2 bases; unmatched junction nucleotides: 10. CDR3 length: 17 residues. The CDR3 DNA reads as TGTGCCTGGAGTGCCGCCGCGCTAGCGGGGTACACAGATACGCAGTATTTT. It encodes CAWSAAALAGYTDTQYF.

CDR3 sequence: CASSLVGQGIGELFF. The CDR3 region has the DNA TGTGCCAGCAGCTTAGTGGGACAGGGGATTGGGGAGCTGTTTTTT. V and J are TRBV11-2 and TRBJ2-2; 10 nucleotides line up with TRBD1. There are 15 residues in the CDR3. CDR1 is SGHAT, CDR2 FQNNGV, per germline. V shed 1 base, J shed 8 bases, and the junction held 4 bases outside the gene matches.

This clone was observed a handful of times. The germline gene is not matched at one end of the junction; a read error may be the cause. The chain recombines TRBV7-9 with TRBJ1-5, with D possibly matching TRBD1 (6 bases). This CDR3 has 16 amino acids. Germline CDR1 SEHNR, CDR2 FQNEAQ (reference sequence). CDR3 residues: CSSSNQGQLSNQPQHF. In nucleotides, the CDR3 is TGTTCCAGCAGCAATCAAGGACAGCTTAGCAATCAGCCCCAGCATTTT.

The rearrangement uses TRBV19 and TRBJ1-6, with D tentatively TRBD1 (5 bases). V was clipped by 7 bases and J by 0 bases, with 19 bases between them. This CDR3 spans 18 amino acids. Germline V gene sequence: CDR1 LNHDA, CDR2 SQIVND (reference sequence). The CDR3 protein is CASTSNPTGSSYNSPLHF. In DNA, the CDR3 is TGTGCCAGTACCTCGAACCCCACAGGAAGCTCCTATAATTCACCCCTCCACTTT. Complete variable domain (other parts from reference TRBV19 and TRBJ1-6): DGGITQSPKYLFRKEGQNVTLSCEQNLNHDAMYWYRQDPGQGLRLIYYSQIVNDFQKGDIAEGYSVSREKKESFPLTVTSAQKNPTAFYLCASTSNPTGSSYNSPLHFGNGTRLTVT.

This chain connects TRBV4-1 to TRBJ1-5; D may be TRBD1 (5 bases). CDR1 and CDR2 from the germline V gene are MGHRA and YSYEKL. The CDR3 totals 14 residues. V was shortened by 2 bases and J by 5 bases, with 10 bases between the two germline ends. The CDR3 DNA reads as TGCGCCAGCAGCCAATATCCAGGGTATCAGCCCCAGCATTTT. It is translated as CASSQYPGYQPQHF.

The CDR3: CASSIPTSSDEQFF. The CDR3 region has the DNA TGTGCCAGCAGCATCCCCACTAGTAGCGATGAGCAGTTCTTC. V and J are TRBV7-2 and TRBJ2-1; a weak D match, TRBD2 (5 bases). The CDR3 length is 14 residues. Germline CDR1 SGHTA, CDR2 FQGNSA. V lost 5 bases and J lost 8, with 16 bases in between.

The genes are TRBV19 and TRBJ2-7; 7 nucleotides line up with TRBD1. The J segment lost 2 bases and the V segment lost 7 bases, leaving 8 bases of the junction unmatched. From germline, CDR1 is LNHDA and CDR2 SQIVND (reference sequence). The CDR3 has 14 amino acids. As DNA, the CDR3 is TGTGCCAGTAAAGATACAGGGGACCCCTACGAGCAGTACTTC. This encodes CASKDTGDPYEQYF.

This chain uses TRBV5-1 with TRBJ2-2; D is perhaps TRBD2 (7 bases). Trimming cost V 4 bases and J 7 bases, with 20 bases left between them. CDR1 is SGHRS and CDR2 is YFSETQ in the germline V gene. The CDR3 covers 16 residues. CDR3 in amino acids: CASSPEGGGVDGELFF. In DNA, the CDR3 is TGCGCCAGCAGCCCCGAAGGGGGGGGAGTCGACGGGGAGCTGTTTTTT.

A few counts support this clone. CDR3 protein: CALGENTEAFF. The CDR3 region has the DNA TGTGCCTTAGGGGAGAACACTGAAGCTTTCTTT. The chain is built from TRBV30 and TRBJ1-1; the D gene is possibly TRBD1 (5 bases). This CDR3 is built from 11 residues. CDR1 GTSNPN and CDR2 SVGIG come from the germline V gene (reference sequence). Trimming cost V 7 bases and J 1 base, with 7 bases left between them.

V usage is TRBV28 and J usage is TRBJ1-2; TRBD1 matches at 8 bases. This CDR3 comprises 16 residues. Germline V CDR1 and CDR2: MDHEN, SYDVKM. The V and J ends lost 1 base and 4 bases, in that order; junction bases with no gene match: 8. CDR3 coding DNA: TGTGCCAGCAGTTTATTCAGGGGGCGATTCGGCTATGGCTACACCTTC. Protein: CASSLFRGRFGYGYTF.

The chain uses TRBV7-2 and TRBJ2-7; 7 bases are shared with TRBD1. There are 16 residues in the CDR3. Germline trimming cut 3 bases from V and 0 bases from J; bases unmatched to any gene: 8. The germline V gene encodes CDR1 SGHTA and CDR2 FQGNSA. CDR3 in amino acids: CASSFTPGQSSYEQYF. CDR3 in DNA: TGTGCCAGCAGCTTTACCCCGGGACAGTCCTCCTACGAGCAGTACTTC.

V and J are TRBV30 and TRBJ1-4; weak D call: TRBD1 (5 bases). Germline-derived CDR1 and CDR2 are GTSNPN and SVGIG (reference sequence). The CDR3 has 14 residues. The V end lost 4 bases, the J end lost 5 bases, and 14 bases lay between the germline ends. CDR3 protein: CAWNDGTGNEKLFF. The CDR3 coding sequence is TGTGCCTGGAATGACGGGACTGGGAATGAAAAACTGTTTTTT.

This clone was seen only once. V gene TRBV10-1 combines with J gene TRBJ1-1; possible D gene TRBD1, 5 bases. Trimming removed 0 bases at V and 3 bases at J, with 8 bases between. CDR3 length: 14 residues. Per germline, CDR1 WNHNN and CDR2 SYGVQD (reference sequence). The CDR3 spells CASSESGLDTEAFF. The CDR3 DNA sequence: TGCGCCAGCAGTGAGTCGGGGCTAGACACTGAAGCTTTCTTT.

This clone came up a few times. The CDR3 reads CASSLGLRAYNEQFF. The CDR3 nucleotides are TGTGCCAGCAGCCTAGGACTGAGGGCCTACAATGAGCAGTTCTTC. The chain is built from TRBV7-9 and TRBJ2-1, with D perhaps TRBD2 (5 bases). From germline, CDR1 is SEHNR and CDR2 FQNEAQ (reference sequence). The CDR3 extends over 15 amino acids. Trimming cost V 5 bases and J 2 bases, with 13 bases left between them.

A few counts support this clone. For the CDR3, the DNA is TGCGCCAGCAGCCCCTTGGCCGATAACTATGGCTACACCTTC. It specifies CASSPLADNYGYTF. V is TRBV5-1 and J is TRBJ1-2, with D hard to call. V shed 4 bases and J shed 1 base, with 11 bases lying between them. Germline loops: CDR1 SGHRS, CDR2 YFSETQ. This CDR3 contains 14 residues. The complete variable domain, with remaining parts taken from reference TRBV5-1 and TRBJ1-2, reads KAGVTQTPRYLIKTRGQQVTLSCSPISGHRSVSWYQQTPGQGLQFLFEYFSETQRNKGNFPGRFSGRQFSNSRSEMNVSTLELGDSALYLCASSPLADNYGYTFGSGTRLTVV.

This sequence joins TRBV19 and TRBJ1-3, with 7 bases lining up with TRBD1. The CDR3 totals 14 residues. From germline, CDR1 is LNHDA and CDR2 SQIVND (reference sequence). After removal of 5 bases from V and 2 bases from J, the junction contained 3 bases not matched to a gene. The CDR3 reads CASSFGQAGNTIYF. The CDR3, as DNA: TGTGCCAGTAGTTTCGGACAGGCTGGAAACACCATATATTTT. Combining the CDR3 with reference TRBV19 and TRBJ1-3 gives the whole variable domain DGGITQSPKYLFRKEGQNVTLSCEQNLNHDAMYWYRQDPGQGLRLIYYSQIVNDFQKGDIAEGYSVSREKKESFPLTVTSAQKNPTAFYLCASSFGQAGNTIYFGEGSWLTVV.

The chain couples TRBV4-1 to TRBJ1-1; D possibly corresponds to TRBD1 (5 bases). Trimming shortened V by 1 base and J by 3 bases, and 18 bases separated the two germline ends. The CDR3 covers 17 residues. From germline, CDR1 is MGHRA and CDR2 YSYEKL. The CDR3 region has the DNA TGCGCCAGCAGCCAAGCCCTACAGCGGCCGGGGGACACTGAAGCTTTCTTT. Its protein product is CASSQALQRPGDTEAFF.

The genes are TRBV15 and TRBJ2-7; unclear D gene. Germline lookup yields CDR1 LNHNV and CDR2 YYDKDF (reference sequence). This CDR3 spans 14 amino acids. V was cut by 0 bases and J by 3 bases, with 9 bases left in between. The DNA for the CDR3 is TGTGCCACCAGCAGAGAGCGGATCATCTACGAGCAGTACTTC. Its protein product is CATSRERIIYEQYF. Together with reference TRBV15 and TRBJ2-7, the CDR3 gives the full variable domain: DAMVIQNPRYQVTQFGKPVTLSCSQTLNHNVMYWYQQKSSQAPKLLFHYYDKDFNNEADTPDNFQSRRPNTSFCFLDIRSPGLGDTAMYLCATSRERIIYEQYFGPGTRLTVT.

V is TRBV4-2 and J is TRBJ1-1; 8 bases agree with TRBD1. CDR3 length: 16 amino acids. The germline gives CDR1 LGHNA, CDR2 YNFKEQ. J was trimmed by 0 bases and V by 0 bases; bases with no gene match: 3. As DNA, the CDR3 is TGTGCCAGCAGCCAAGATCTGACAGGGGTGAACACTGAAGCTTTCTTT. It translates to CASSQDLTGVNTEAFF.

The chain is built from TRBV5-1 and TRBJ2-4; D possibly corresponds to TRBD1 (6 bases). Trimming stripped 3 bases from V and 7 bases from J, with 11 bases between. The germline V gene encodes CDR1 SGHRS and CDR2 YFSETQ. The CDR3 spans 13 residues. CDR3 in amino acids: CASSSSGDNIQYF. The CDR3 DNA sequence: TGCGCCAGCAGCTCATCAGGGGACAACATTCAGTACTTC.

The chain couples TRBV27 to TRBJ1-1; TRBD1 matches 7 bases. The CDR3 runs 13 residues. Germline loops: CDR1 MNHEY, CDR2 SMNVEV (reference sequence). The ends lost 1 base at V and 6 bases at J; junction bases unmatched: 2. The CDR3 spells CASSLYDRAEAFF. CDR3 coding DNA: TGTGCCAGCAGTTTATACGACAGGGCTGAAGCTTTCTTT.

J is TRBJ2-2 and V is TRBV11-3, with D possibly being TRBD1 (5 bases). The V gene lost 4 bases and the J gene lost 5 bases, with 11 bases spanning the gap. The CDR3 contains 14 residues. The V gene's germline CDR1 is SGHNT and CDR2 YENEEA. The CDR3 DNA reads TGTGCCAGCAGCTCCGACAGACTGACCGGGGAGCTGTTTTTT. Protein product: CASSSDRLTGELFF. Variable domain in full (rest from reference TRBV11-3 and TRBJ2-2): EAGVVQSPRYKIIEKKQPVAFWCNPISGHNTLYWYLQNLGQGPELLIRYENEEAVDDSQLPKDRFSAERLKGVDSTLKIQPAELGDSAVYLCASSSDRLTGELFFGEGSRLTVL.

V gene TRBV7-2 combines with J gene TRBJ1-5, with 7 bases that match TRBD1. The CDR3 spans 13 residues. CDR1 SGHTA and CDR2 FQGNSA come from the germline V gene. After removal of 5 bases from V and 8 bases from J, the junction contained 6 bases not matched to a gene. The CDR3 region has the DNA TGTGCCAGCAGCCGTACAGGGGACGAGCCCCAGCATTTT. It is translated as CASSRTGDEPQHF.